This entry concerns a single T cell receptor beta chain. Sequencing used immunoSEQ multiplex PCR; TCRdb keeps in-frame clones, though not all of them. Found here are 200,000 or so clones, 90% to 95% of them singletons; the top ten hold 1.5% to 2%. These data originate in a study of control samples from healthy donors and cancer patients. V lost 4 bases, J lost 8 bases, and 14 bases lay in between. Germline values: CDR1 SEHNR, CDR2 FQNEAQ (reference sequence). This CDR3 region has 13 residues. Sequences were obtained from blood. The chain combines TRBV7-9 with TRBJ1-2; D gene unclear. This TCR came from a man younger than 45 in good health. The CDR3 nucleotides read TGTGCCAGCAGCTATGGGCAGAGGCAAGGCTACACCTTC. Translated, it gives CASSYGQRQGYTF. Complete variable domain (other parts from reference TRBV7-9 and TRBJ1-2): DTGVSQNPRHKITKRGQNVTFRCDPISEHNRLYWYRQTLGQGPEFLTYFQNEAQLEKSRLLSDRFSAERPKGSFSTLEIQRTEQGDSAMYLCASSYGQRQGYTFGSGTRLTVV.